This record covers a single T cell receptor (beta chain). The clone's antigen remains unknown. No clone much larger than this one lies a single base away; base qualities are absent. The entry originates in a study of CD8+ T cells in alopecia areata (dated by TCRdb to between 2017 and 2018). In the study overall: The treated patients, all with moderate-to-severe alopecia areata, were enrolled in an open-label pilot trial of oral tofacitinib given at 5 to 10 mg twice daily. For the treated patients, the SALT score, which quantifies what percentage of scalp surface area is affected, served as the measure of disease severity. Patients stayed on tofacitinib for 6 to 18 months and then had 6 months of follow-up off drug so that delayed response and recurrence could be assessed. TCRbeta CDR3 regions were amplified by immunoSEQ multiplex PCR with 35 Vbeta forward and 13 Jbeta reverse primers. On the human side, TCRbeta sequencing was run on scalp tissue and on sorted CD4+ and CD8+ peripheral blood T cells from healthy controls and from alopecia areata patients with either patchy or totalis/universalis disease. Scalp clonality was compared across normal scalp (n=4), patchy alopecia areata scalp (n=8), and alopecia totalis/universalis scalp (n=8). In both human patients and the C3H/HeJ mouse model, the study applied high-throughput TCRbeta sequencing to look at T cell clonal expansion in alopecia areata. Patients on tofacitinib were biopsied at baseline and after 4 and 24 weeks of treatment, and several of the patients also had a later scalp biopsy. The RNA source kit depended on sample type: the PAXgene miRNA kit for fixed scalp, the miRNeasy kit for PBMCs, and the RNeasy kit for mouse skin.

To prepare the library, the immunoSEQ multiplex PCR assay was applied. To provide template for TCR sequencing, every sample had RNA extracted and reverse transcribed into cDNA. First-strand cDNA was synthesized using SuperScript III with a 2:1 mix of oligo-dT and random hexamers. A synthetic immune receptor repertoire was used to assess amplification bias, and residual bias was removed computationally. From the authors' description of their analysis: Raw reads were preprocessed for error removal, and CDR3 was defined according to IMGT conventions as running from the conserved cysteine to phenylalanine. To get clonality, Shannon entropy was normalized by log2 of the number of productive unique TCRs and the result was subtracted from 1. CD4 or CD8 identity of scalp clones was inferred by cross-referencing scalp TCRbeta sequences with sorted blood CD4 and CD8 repertoires. TCRdb obtained this table from immuneACCESS and retained in-frame rearrangements with V and J assigned. These tables miss some clones; where compared with another copy, unresolved V genes account for less than half of the shortfall, and the remainder is unexplained. The DNA was the basis for D and trimming; V, J and clone size are from that table. The sample table records under 200,000 clones; roughly two thirds of these occur just once. In total, the top ten clones hold roughly 0.99% of the sample.

General findings and caveats noted by the study authors: Many expanded lesional clones persisted in scalp and blood during tofacitinib treatment, which may partly explain relapse after stopping treatment. Compared with normal scalp, lesional scalp had higher clonality and more expanded CD8+ clones, particularly in alopecia totalis/universalis, a pattern that suggests antigenic drive. Shared TCR sequences between patients were less evident than in mice, which may be partly attributable to HLA diversity in the patient population. Because the treated cohort was small and had just a single nonresponder, larger studies are needed to establish links between baseline CD8+ expansion and response. With tofacitinib, both scalp clonality and the number of expanded CD8+ clones among the top 100 scalp clones went down significantly. Unlike mouse skin, where gammadelta T cells dominate, normal human skin contains resident alphabeta T cells that get sequenced too, which complicates analysis of the scalp TCR repertoire.

Compared with germline, V lacks 5 bases and J lacks 10 bases; bases without a gene match: 5. The CDR3 has 14 amino acids, counting the end cysteine and phenylalanine. CDR3 DNA only is kept here, 42 bases in frame from base 1. Taken from the germline V gene, the CDR1 and CDR2 loops are ENHRY and SYGVKD. Sample time point, as interpreted from the label and publication: less than five weeks on oral tofacitinib. The meaning of the sample's treatment or condition label: oral pan-JAK inhibitor, 5-10 mg twice daily. From alopecia areata patients, peripheral blood was collected along with lesional scalp punch biopsies. PBMCs were separated by density centrifugation and stained for CD3, CD4 and CD8, after which CD4+ and CD8+ T cells were sorted on a FACSAria.

The source was CD4+ T cells sorted from blood, collected at week 4, from a patient treated with tofacitinib. The V and J genes are TRBV10-3 and TRBJ1-6; TRBD1 aligns with 10 central bases. The TCR sequence derives from a human donor with alopecia areata. This receptor carries the CDR3 CAISSGTGVSPLHF. The DNA is as follows: TGTGCCATCAGTTCCGGGACAGGGGTATCACCCCTCCACTTT.